A single sample gave rise to the 24 T cell receptor beta chains below, sequenced in a study of T cell responses to AZD1222 COVID-19 vaccine listed by TCRdb under 2021. This specimen's time point label, per the study, means: baseline before first vaccination. The library relied on the immunoSEQ multiplex PCR assay. The table comes from immuneACCESS by way of TCRdb, which keeps in-frame sequences with V and J called. Part of the clones is missing from these tables; in studies checked, under half for an unresolved V gene and the rest for unknown reasons. A total of more than 85,000 clones appear in this sample, about 87% of them only once. The top ten hold less than 3.5% of the sample. The input for sequencing was peripheral blood, taken on day 0 of AZD1222 vaccination. The receptor set was obtained from an adult in good health.

Turning to this clone: The sample has other DNA sequences that encode this CDR3 too. As DNA, the CDR3 is TGCGCCAGCAGCTCCGGACAAAACACTGAAGCTTTCTTT. Translated: CASSSGQNTEAFF. The rearrangement joins TRBV5-1 to TRBJ1-1; the D gene is possibly TRBD1 (5 bases). V lost 3 bases and J 2 bases, leaving 8 bases between the germline ends. CDR1 is SGHRS and CDR2 is YFSETQ in the germline V gene. The CDR3 runs 13 residues. Complete variable domain (other parts from reference TRBV5-1 and TRBJ1-1): KAGVTQTPRYLIKTRGQQVTLSCSPISGHRSVSWYQQTPGQGLQFLFEYFSETQRNKGNFPGRFSGRQFSNSRSEMNVSTLELGDSALYLCASSSGQNTEAFFGQGTRLTVV.

The gene calls are TRBV5-1 and TRBJ1-4; 7 nucleotides agree with TRBD1. Germline CDR1 reads SGHRS; CDR2 reads YFSETQ. This CDR3 is 15 amino acids long. The V segment lost 0 bases and the J segment 5 bases; nucleotides outside the gene matches: 4. Here the CDR3 DNA reads TGCGCCAGCAGCTTGGCCCCGGGACAGAATGAAAAACTGTTTTTT. This codes for CASSLAPGQNEKLFF.

This chain joins TRBV7-9 and TRBJ2-5, with 9 bases aligning to TRBD1. CDR3 length: 17 residues. Trimming took 4 bases from V and 5 from J; bases not matched to a gene: 14. CDR1 SEHNR and CDR2 FQNEAQ come from the germline V gene (reference sequence). The CDR3 DNA is TGTGCCAGCAGCTCCGACAGTCCCGGGACAGGGTTGGAGACCCAGTACTTC. Residues: CASSSDSPGTGLETQYF.

V usage is TRBV29-1 and J usage is TRBJ1-1; D unclear. Germline CDR1 SQVTM, CDR2 ANQGSEA. This CDR3 contains 13 residues. V was cut by 7 bases and J by 6 bases, with 18 bases left in between. The CDR3, as DNA: TGCAGCGCCGAAGGCGATTTGAAGCCTGAAGCTTTCTTT. It codes for CSAEGDLKPEAFF. The full variable domain, its missing parts supplied by reference TRBV29-1 and TRBJ1-1, is SAVISQKPSRDICQRGTSLTIQCQVDSQVTMMFWYRQQPGQSLTLIATANQGSEATYESGFVIDKFPISRPNLTFSTLTVSNMSPEDSSIYLCSAEGDLKPEAFFGQGTRLTVV.

V is TRBV3-1 (or the pseudogene TRBV3-2) and J is TRBJ2-5; 12 bases are shared with TRBD2. There are 18 residues in the CDR3. The V gene's germline CDR1 is LGHDT and CDR2 YNNKEL (reference sequence). The V and J ends lost 1 base and 1 base, in that order; junction bases with no gene match: 7. This CDR3 is CASSQVLAGGPSQETQYF. The CDR3 DNA is TGTGCCAGCAGCCAAGTACTAGCGGGGGGTCCCTCCCAAGAGACCCAGTACTTC.

The chain has TRBV7-2 and TRBJ1-2, with 7 bases lining up with TRBD1. This CDR3 region has 15 residues. CDR1 is SGHTA, CDR2 FQGNSA, per germline. Losses at the gene ends were 4 bases for V and 1 base for J; bases not matched to a gene: 6. The CDR3 DNA reads TGTGCCAGCAGCTCCCAGGGGGGGCTTAACTATGGCTACACCTTC. It encodes CASSSQGGLNYGYTF.

This chain connects TRBV6-5 to TRBJ1-4; 10 nucleotides agree with TRBD1. The CDR3 consists of 14 residues. Germline values: CDR1 MNHEY, CDR2 SVGAGI. With 11 bases clipped from V and 7 bases from J, the junction kept 10 bases outside the gene matches. CDR3 region: CAGSSGTGAEKLFF. In nucleotides, the CDR3 is TGTGCCGGAAGCTCCGGGACAGGGGCTGAAAAACTGTTTTTT.

This clone was counted between two and nine times. The chain has TRBV5-5 and TRBJ1-5, with a tentative D call TRBD1 (5 bases). CDR1 is SGHKS and CDR2 is YYEKEE in the germline V gene (reference sequence). The CDR3 is made up of 16 amino acids. Deletions cut 0 bases from V and 2 bases from J, with 12 bases between. Here the CDR3 DNA reads TGTGCCAGCAGCTTGGACGGTAGGGGTGGCAATCAGCCCCAGCATTTT. It translates to CASSLDGRGGNQPQHF.

This sequence joins TRBV9 and TRBJ2-1; D possibly uses TRBD1 or TRBD2 (5 bases each). This CDR3 is built from 13 residues. The V end was cut by 0 bases, the J end by 6 bases, with 7 bases between. CDR1 is SGDLS and CDR2 is YYNGEE in the germline V gene. The CDR3, as DNA: TGTGCCAGCAGCGTAGCAGGGAGCAATGAGCAGTTCTTC. The encoded protein is CASSVAGSNEQFF.

V and J are TRBV6-1 and TRBJ1-5, with TRBD1 as a possible D gene (5 bases). V was shortened by 3 bases and J by 3 bases, with 9 bases between the two germline ends. CDR1 is MNHNS, CDR2 SASEGT, per germline. The CDR3 contains 14 residues. CDR3 protein: CASSDRAFNQPQHF. The CDR3 region has the DNA TGTGCCAGCAGTGACAGGGCATTCAATCAGCCCCAGCATTTT.

The chain couples TRBV6-5 to TRBJ1-2; D may be TRBD1 (5 bases). V was shortened by 0 bases and J by 8 bases, with 10 bases between the two germline ends. Germline V lookup: CDR1 MNHEY, CDR2 SVGAGI. The CDR3 is 13 residues long. The CDR3: CASSYSGARGYTF. The DNA of the CDR3 is TGTGCCAGCAGTTACTCCGGGGCCCGGGGCTACACCTTC.

This clone occurred once. This sequence joins TRBV11-3 and TRBJ2-5; TRBD1 is a possible D gene (6 bases). The CDR3 covers 15 residues. V lost 1 base and J 5 bases, leaving 14 bases between the germline ends. In germline, CDR1 is SGHNT, CDR2 YENEEA. The CDR3 is CASSLGDTTTETQYF. The CDR3 DNA sequence: TGTGCCAGCAGCTTAGGGGACACCACGACGGAGACCCAGTACTTC.

The rearrangement uses TRBV21-1 and TRBJ1-6; whether TRBD1, the table's D call, matches the DNA was not checked. TRBV21-1 is a documented pseudogene. This CDR3 has 19 amino acids. This chain's CDR3 is CASSPQGDTYSSYNSPLHF. Here the CDR3 DNA reads TGTGCCAGCAGCCCTCAAGGGGACACGTACAGCTCCTATAATTCACCCCTCCACTTT.

The chain couples TRBV30 to TRBJ1-6; D unresolved. The CDR3 loop spans 15 amino acids. Germline CDR1 is GTSNPN and CDR2 is SVGIG (reference sequence). The germline V and J ends were trimmed by 3 bases and 3 bases, with 12 bases remaining between them. CDR3 coding DNA: TGTGCCTGGAGGTCTAGAGGAGGCTATAATTCACCCCTCCACTTT. The encoded protein is CAWRSRGGYNSPLHF.

This clone was seen more than once but under ten times. This chain connects TRBV4-3 to TRBJ1-1; 11 nucleotides match TRBD1. Germline CDR1 reads LGHNA; CDR2 reads YSLEER. V trimming: 3 bases; J trimming: 9 bases; junction bases outside the gene matches: 3. This CDR3 contains 13 residues. Written as DNA, the CDR3 is TGCGCCAGCAGCCAGGGACAGGGGGAGAAAGCTTTCTTT. Translation: CASSQGQGEKAFF.

This chain links TRBV7-3 with TRBJ2-2; D unresolved. In germline, CDR1 is SGHTA, CDR2 FQGTGA. This CDR3 region has 14 residues. Trimming pared 7 bases from V and 3 bases from J, leaving 12 bases between. The CDR3 spells CASTLGRDTGELFF. CDR3 nucleotide sequence: TGTGCCAGCACTTTAGGACGGGACACCGGGGAGCTGTTTTTT. The full variable domain, with the rest looked up from reference TRBV7-3 and TRBJ2-2, is GAGVSQTPSNKVTEKGKYVELRCDPISGHTALYWYRQSLGQGPEFLIYFQGTGAADDSGLPNDRFFAVRPEGSVSTLKIQRTERGDSAVYLCASTLGRDTGELFFGEGSRLTVL.

This chain uses TRBV19 with TRBJ1-5; D is ambiguous. V was clipped by 2 bases and J by 5 bases, with 10 bases between them. CDR1 and CDR2 (germline): LNHDA, SQIVND (reference sequence). The CDR3 is 14 amino acids. This CDR3 is CASSIITRYQPQHF. The DNA of the CDR3 is TGTGCCAGTAGTATAATCACCCGATATCAGCCCCAGCATTTT.

The rearrangement links TRBV20-1 to TRBJ1-4; TRBD1 is a possible D gene (5 bases). In germline, CDR1 is DFQATT, CDR2 SNEGSKA (reference sequence). The length of the CDR3 is 15 residues. V lost 3 bases to trimming and J lost 3 bases, with 14 bases between them. In nucleotides, the CDR3 is TGCAGTGCTAGTGCGGACGGGACGGCTAATGAAAAACTGTTTTTT. It encodes CSASADGTANEKLFF.

This rearrangement joins TRBV16 to TRBJ1-5; no clear D gene. The CDR3 contains 14 residues. The V end lost 0 bases, the J end lost 3 bases, and 6 bases lay between the germline ends. Germline CDR1 and CDR2: KGHSY and FQNENV. CDR3 residues: CASSQSTDNQPQHF. As DNA, the CDR3 is TGTGCCAGCAGCCAATCCACAGACAATCAGCCCCAGCATTTT.

This chain connects TRBV19 to TRBJ1-2; D perhaps matches TRBD1 (6 bases). The length of the CDR3 is 16 residues. Trimming cost V 7 bases and J 3 bases, with 21 bases left between them. Germline V gene lookup returns CDR1 LNHDA and CDR2 SQIVND (reference sequence). This CDR3 reads CASIPLDGGADYGYTF. CDR3 nucleotides: TGTGCCAGTATTCCCTTAGACGGGGGCGCGGACTATGGCTACACCTTC.

There are a few counts of this clone. This chain connects TRBV29-1 to TRBJ1-1; D is possibly TRBD1 (6 bases). Germline CDR1 is SQVTM and CDR2 is ANQGSEA. The CDR3 extends over 13 amino acids. The germline V and J ends were trimmed by 3 bases and 1 base, with 9 bases remaining between them. The chain's CDR3 is CSVEKGGNTEAFF. The CDR3 DNA reads TGCAGCGTTGAGAAGGGGGGGAACACTGAAGCTTTCTTT.

Only one count was recorded for this clone. This chain connects TRBV6-2 or TRBV6-3 to TRBJ1-2; TRBD1 is a possible D gene (5 bases). Germline loops: CDR1 MNHEY, CDR2 SVGEGT. V gave up 2 bases and J gave up 5 bases, with 15 bases separating them. The CDR3 runs to 15 residues. DNA for the CDR3: TGTGCCAGCAGTTACCGGTATACAGGATGGTATGGCTACACCTTC. It is translated as CASSYRYTGWYGYTF.

The rearrangement joins TRBV19 to TRBJ2-1; TRBD2 agrees at 7 bases. The CDR3 is 15 amino acids. The V gene end was trimmed by 1 base and the J gene end by 9 bases; junction bases not matched to a gene: 9. Per the germline V gene, CDR1 is LNHDA and CDR2 is SQIVND (reference sequence). This CDR3 is CASSIVPSGEGEQFF. Here the CDR3 DNA reads TGTGCCAGTAGTATAGTTCCGAGCGGGGAGGGTGAGCAGTTCTTC.

The genes are TRBV7-2 and TRBJ1-5; D is unclear. CDR1 is SGHTA, CDR2 FQGNSA, per germline. The CDR3 contains 16 residues. The V gene lost 1 base and the J gene lost 6 bases, with 16 bases spanning the gap. DNA of the CDR3: TGTGCCAGCAGCTTAGAGGGCGGAAGGTTGACTCAGCCCCAGCATTTT. The encoded protein is CASSLEGGRLTQPQHF.